Shown below are 23 T cell receptor beta chains from a single sample sequenced in a study of T-cell memory formation after mild COVID-19. TCRdb re-called the 5' RACE reads with MiXCR, one entry per CDR3 protein. The table records roughly 500,000 distinct CDR3 sequences, over 20% of them present only once. Source material: PBMCs or a T cell subset sorted from them (not recorded which). The source is an adult woman who had mild COVID-19 (a few samples of this study predate the infection). Cell type and time point are not known.

The chain employs TRBV28 and TRBJ2-6, with 7 bases matching TRBD2. CDR3 size: 19 residues. In germline, CDR1 is MDHEN, CDR2 SYDVKM. V shed 4 bases, J shed 4 bases, and the junction held 16 bases outside the gene matches. CDR3 coding DNA: TGTGCCAGCAGTTCCCTCATTGGGGAGGGTCGTTCCGGGGCCAACGTCCTGACTTTC. Its translation is CASSSLIGEGRSGANVLTF. The complete variable domain, with remaining parts taken from reference TRBV28 and TRBJ2-6, reads DVKVTQSSRYLVKRTGEKVFLECVQDMDHENMFWYRQDPGLGLRLIYFSYDVKMKEKGDIPEGYSVSREKKERFSLILESASTNQTSMYLCASSSLIGEGRSGANVLTFGAGSRLTVL.

There are a few counts of this clonotype. The chain couples TRBV5-6 to TRBJ2-5; 12 nucleotides line up with TRBD2. Looked up from germline, CDR1 is SGHDT and CDR2 is YYEEEE. This CDR3 is built from 17 residues. V shed 1 base and J 5 bases; nucleotides not matched to a gene: 9. DNA of the CDR3: TGTGCCAGCAGCTTGAGGCTAGCGGGGGGGCGACGGGAGACCCAGTACTTC. Its translation is CASSLRLAGGRRETQYF.

The chain carries TRBV7-2 and TRBJ2-1; 7 positions agree with TRBD1. J was trimmed by 6 bases and V by 1 base; bases with no gene match: 6. The CDR3 extends over 15 amino acids. Germline assignment: CDR1 SGHTA and CDR2 FQGNSA. CDR3 sequence (DNA): TGTGCCAGCAGCTTAGACTGGACAGGAGGCAATGAGCAGTTCTTC. Translated: CASSLDWTGGNEQFF.

This clonotype was observed a few times. The chain uses TRBV5-1 and TRBJ2-4; D call uncertain. The CDR3 loop spans 14 amino acids. Trimming took 1 base from V and 0 from J, leaving 5 bases between them. Germline assignment: CDR1 SGHRS and CDR2 YFSETQ. The CDR3 sequence is CASSLMTAKNIQYF. CDR3 nucleotide sequence: TGCGCCAGCAGCTTGATGACAGCCAAAAACATTCAGTACTTC. Together with reference TRBV5-1 and TRBJ2-4, the CDR3 gives the full variable domain: KAGVTQTPRYLIKTRGQQVTLSCSPISGHRSVSWYQQTPGQGLQFLFEYFSETQRNKGNFPGRFSGRQFSNSRSEMNVSTLELGDSALYLCASSLMTAKNIQYFGAGTRLSVL.

The genes are TRBV20-1 and TRBJ2-5, with a possible D match to TRBD2 (7 bases). CDR1 DFQATT and CDR2 SNEGSKA come from the germline V gene (reference sequence). Trimming stripped 0 bases from V and 1 base from J, with 9 bases between. The CDR3 is made up of 14 amino acids. The DNA for the CDR3 is TGCAGTGCTAGAGATGGGGGGGCCCAAGAGACCCAGTACTTC. Translated, it gives CSARDGGAQETQYF.

This clonotype was counted between two and nine times. The CDR3 DNA follows: TGTGCCAGCAGCTCCACCCTTCCAATTCTAAGACACAATGAGCAGTTCTTC. Its translation is CASSSTLPILRHNEQFF. The chain is built from TRBV5-5 and TRBJ2-1; D unresolved. The V gene's germline CDR1 is SGHKS and CDR2 YYEKEE (reference sequence). This CDR3 region has 17 residues. V lost 3 bases, J lost 5 bases, and 21 bases lay in between.

The gene calls are TRBV28 and TRBJ1-2; D is possibly TRBD1 (5 bases). The CDR3 runs to 16 residues. The V end was cut by 5 bases, the J end by 0 bases, with 16 bases between. Germline assignment: CDR1 MDHEN and CDR2 SYDVKM. The CDR3 DNA reads TGTGCCAGCAGTGGGGGAATGGATTTGGCTAACTATGGCTACACCTTC. As protein: CASSGGMDLANYGYTF.

This clonotype occurred a few times. The chain employs TRBV7-9 and TRBJ2-5, with 8 bases matching TRBD1. The V and J ends lost 5 bases and 5 bases, in that order; junction bases with no gene match: 4. Per germline, CDR1 SEHNR and CDR2 FQNEAQ (reference sequence). This CDR3 has 13 residues. The CDR3 DNA sequence: TGTGCCAGCAGCAACAGGGGGTGGGAGACCCAGTACTTC. Protein product: CASSNRGWETQYF.

The chain is built from TRBV5-6 and TRBJ1-5; D unresolved. The CDR3 loop spans 12 amino acids. Trimming took 4 bases from V and 10 from J, leaving 12 bases between them. CDR1 is SGHDT and CDR2 is YYEEEE in the germline V gene. The DNA of the CDR3 is TGTGCCAGCAGCCTCGGCCCAGGACCCCAGCATTTT. Its protein product is CASSLGPGPQHF.

The V gene is TRBV4-1, the J gene TRBJ2-3; 9 nucleotides agree with TRBD2. The CDR3 length is 16 residues. Germline values: CDR1 MGHRA, CDR2 YSYEKL. V dropped 1 base and J dropped 3; count of bases not matched to a gene: 5. CDR3 residues: CASSQVAGAGTDTQYF. DNA of the CDR3: TGCGCCAGCAGCCAAGTAGCGGGGGCAGGGACAGATACGCAGTATTTT.

The chain couples TRBV15 to TRBJ2-1, with 7 bases aligning to TRBD2. With V trimmed by 2 bases and J by 4 bases, 2 bases remained unmatched. Looked up from germline, CDR1 is LNHNV and CDR2 is YYDKDF (reference sequence). The CDR3 sequence is 14 residues long. The CDR3 DNA sequence: TGTGCCACCAGCAGATCTAGCGGTTACAATGAGCAGTTCTTC. Its translation: CATSRSSGYNEQFF.

The gene calls are TRBV12-5 and TRBJ2-1; possible D gene TRBD2, 6 bases. CDR1 and CDR2 from the germline V gene are LGHNT and FRNRAP. Deletions cut 5 bases from V and 10 bases from J, with 12 bases between. CDR3 size: 12 residues. Written as DNA, the CDR3 is TGTGCTAGTGGTCTCGTCCGGGGGGAGCAGTTCTTC. It yields the protein CASGLVRGEQFF.

The genes are TRBV19 and TRBJ1-2; D is ambiguous. Trimming left V 10 bases short and J 4 bases short, with 19 bases between. Germline V gives CDR1 LNHDA, CDR2 SQIVND (reference sequence). The CDR3 covers 14 residues. The CDR3 is CATHRGSNPYGYTF. For the CDR3, the DNA is TGTGCCACCCATCGGGGATCTAATCCCTATGGCTACACCTTC. Using reference TRBV19 and TRBJ1-2 for the parts outside the CDR3, the full variable domain is DGGITQSPKYLFRKEGQNVTLSCEQNLNHDAMYWYRQDPGQGLRLIYYSQIVNDFQKGDIAEGYSVSREKKESFPLTVTSAQKNPTAFYLCATHRGSNPYGYTFGSGTRLTVV.

J is TRBJ1-1 and V is TRBV6-1; D uncertain. V was cut by 4 bases and J by 8 bases, with 17 bases left in between. In germline, CDR1 is MNHNS, CDR2 SASEGT. The CDR3 covers 14 residues. CDR3 in amino acids: CASSVPPSSVEAFF. DNA of the CDR3: TGTGCCAGCAGTGTACCCCCTTCGTCCGTGGAAGCTTTCTTT.

This chain connects TRBV5-1 to TRBJ2-5; the D gene is possibly TRBD1 (5 bases). Germline CDR1 is SGHRS and CDR2 is YFSETQ. CDR3 size: 13 residues. Trimming left V 2 bases short and J 9 bases short, with 14 bases between. For the CDR3, the DNA is TGCGCCAGCAGCTTCAATCAGGGTCTGGCCCAGTACTTC. It translates to CASSFNQGLAQYF. Full variable domain (rest looked up from reference TRBV5-1 and TRBJ2-5): KAGVTQTPRYLIKTRGQQVTLSCSPISGHRSVSWYQQTPGQGLQFLFEYFSETQRNKGNFPGRFSGRQFSNSRSEMNVSTLELGDSALYLCASSFNQGLAQYFGPGTRLLVL.

This rearrangement joins TRBV10-3 to TRBJ2-1; possibly TRBD2 for D (5 bases). V lost 4 bases and J lost 6, with 16 bases in between. Germline V gene data show CDR1 as ENHRY and CDR2 as SYGVKD. The CDR3 runs 15 residues. The CDR3 here is CAISGGTGRVNEQFF. The CDR3 DNA reads as TGTGCCATCAGTGGAGGTACGGGAAGGGTCAATGAGCAGTTCTTC.

The chain couples TRBV6-5 to TRBJ1-6, with TRBD1 matching over 7 bases. This CDR3 has 18 amino acids. CDR1 and CDR2 (germline): MNHEY, SVGAGI. The junction had 7 bases not matched to a gene; V was cut back by 2 bases and J by 0 bases. The CDR3 DNA sequence: TGTGCCAGCAGTTACGCTAAGACAGGGAGCTCCTATAATTCACCCCTCCACTTT. Encoded protein: CASSYAKTGSSYNSPLHF.

The table lists this clonotype with a few counts. J is TRBJ2-2 and V is TRBV3-1; D unresolved. Germline CDR1 reads LGHDT; CDR2 reads YNNKEL (reference sequence). V lost 1 base to trimming and J lost 1 base, with 7 bases between them. The CDR3 loop spans 15 amino acids. CDR3 bases: TGTGCCAGCAGCCAAGGACAAAGGAACACCGGGGAGCTGTTTTTT. It encodes CASSQGQRNTGELFF.

This chain links TRBV12-3 or TRBV12-4 with TRBJ2-1; TRBD1 matches 7 bases. Trimming took 6 bases from V and 4 from J; bases not matched to a gene: 15. The CDR3 runs 17 residues. CDR3 in amino acids: CASSPPFEDRHYNEQFF. CDR3 DNA: TGTGCCAGCAGCCCCCCCTTTGAGGACAGGCATTACAATGAGCAGTTCTTC.

The chain recombines TRBV5-1 with TRBJ1-1; a weak D match, TRBD1 (5 bases). The CDR3 is made up of 16 amino acids. Deletions cut 4 bases from V and 5 bases from J, with 21 bases between. CDR1 and CDR2 (germline): SGHRS, YFSETQ. This chain's CDR3 is CASSAEAGHEGTEAFF. As DNA, the CDR3 is TGCGCCAGCAGCGCGGAGGCGGGGCACGAGGGGACTGAAGCTTTCTTT. The full variable domain, its missing parts supplied by reference TRBV5-1 and TRBJ1-1, is KAGVTQTPRYLIKTRGQQVTLSCSPISGHRSVSWYQQTPGQGLQFLFEYFSETQRNKGNFPGRFSGRQFSNSRSEMNVSTLELGDSALYLCASSAEAGHEGTEAFFGQGTRLTVV.

This clonotype appeared many times. This chain uses TRBV20-1 with TRBJ2-1; 9 bases match TRBD2. The CDR3 contains 15 residues. Germline CDR1 and CDR2: DFQATT and SNEGSKA (reference sequence). The ends lost 0 bases at V and 8 bases at J; junction bases unmatched: 8. CDR3 protein: CSARDRLAAWHEQFF. The CDR3 DNA reads as TGCAGTGCTAGAGATCGACTAGCGGCGTGGCATGAGCAGTTCTTC.

This sequence joins TRBV15 and TRBJ2-5, with D perhaps matching TRBD2 (6 bases). CDR1 LNHNV and CDR2 YYDKDF come from the germline V gene (reference sequence). The CDR3 runs to 15 residues. V was pared by 0 bases and J by 5 bases, with 13 bases between. The CDR3 reads CATSRDGGTRETQYF. The CDR3 DNA reads TGTGCCACCAGCAGAGATGGTGGGACTCGGGAGACCCAGTACTTC. The variable domain in full, completed from reference TRBV15 and TRBJ2-5, reads DAMVIQNPRYQVTQFGKPVTLSCSQTLNHNVMYWYQQKSSQAPKLLFHYYDKDFNNEADTPDNFQSRRPNTSFCFLDIRSPGLGDTAMYLCATSRDGGTRETQYFGPGTRLLVL.

The genes are TRBV11-2 and TRBJ2-3; 8 positions match TRBD1. The CDR3 covers 15 residues. The J segment lost 2 bases and the V segment lost 5 bases, leaving 6 bases of the junction unmatched. Germline V gives CDR1 SGHAT, CDR2 FQNNGV. CDR3 amino acids: CASSPRTGTTDTQYF. In DNA form, the CDR3 reads TGTGCCAGCAGCCCGCGGACAGGGACCACAGATACGCAGTATTTT.